The next 29 T cell receptor beta chains were all read from a single sample in a study of vaccination and CD4 T cells after COVID-19. Described treatment: roughly 11-day PBMC culture with coronavirus spike peptide pools or control peptides (ViraFEST assay). These TCRs' antigens remain unknown. With the Oncomine TCR Beta short-read assay, DNA from cultured CD4+ T cells was sequenced. MiXCR, applied by TCRdb to the PCR reads, yields one record per CDR3 protein. The table includes about 16,000 distinct CDR3 sequences, about 40% detected once. The source was CD4+ T cells from blood, cultured in vitro, collected after SARS-CoV-2 vaccination. The receptors originated from a human donor who had recovered from COVID-19.

The chain couples TRBV7-8 to TRBJ2-7; D ambiguous. This CDR3 has 13 amino acids. Germline V gene sequence: CDR1 SGHVS, CDR2 FQNEAQ. V lost 5 bases and J 2 bases, leaving 10 bases between the germline ends. DNA for the CDR3: TGTGCCAGCAGCCGAGGTGTACCCTACGAGCAGTACTTC. This translates into CASSRGVPYEQYF.

The genes are TRBV20-1 and TRBJ2-2; D possibly corresponds to TRBD1 (6 bases). The germline V and J ends were trimmed by 6 bases and 0 bases, with 11 bases remaining between them. Germline V gives CDR1 DFQATT, CDR2 SNEGSKA (reference sequence). This CDR3 has 14 amino acids. CDR3: CSAKRDTNTGELFF. Written as DNA, the CDR3 is TGCAGTGCAAAAAGGGACACGAACACCGGGGAGCTGTTTTTT.

The genes are TRBV7-2 and TRBJ2-5, with 7 bases that match TRBD2. Losses at the gene ends were 4 bases for V and 5 bases for J; bases not matched to a gene: 7. The CDR3 covers 14 residues. Germline CDR1 SGHTA, CDR2 FQGNSA. The CDR3 DNA reads TGTGCCAGCAGCTCTCCGGGACTAACGGAGACCCAGTACTTC. Translation gives CASSSPGLTETQYF.

In nucleotides, the CDR3 is TGTGCCAGCAGCTTAGGTACAGGGGGCAGGGGCGAGCAGTACTTC. This translates into CASSLGTGGRGEQYF. This chain connects TRBV11-2 to TRBJ2-7; 9 positions match TRBD1. Trimming took 1 base from V and 6 from J; bases not matched to a gene: 7. The length of the CDR3 is 15 residues. CDR1 is SGHAT, CDR2 FQNNGV, per germline.

The chain joins TRBV6-5 to TRBJ1-2; TRBD1 is a possible D gene (5 bases). The germline V gene encodes CDR1 MNHEY and CDR2 SVGAGI. There are 16 residues in the CDR3. V was pared by 2 bases and J by 5 bases, with 18 bases between. CDR3 DNA sequence: TGTGCCAGCAGTTACACCCAGAACCAGGGACGGTATGGCTACACCTTC. Translated: CASSYTQNQGRYGYTF.

The CDR3 DNA sequence: TGTGCCAGCAGTTATAGCGGGAGCGGGGGTAGTGAGCAGTTCTTC. Translation gives CASSYSGSGGSEQFF. The chain uses TRBV6-5 and TRBJ2-1; TRBD2 agrees at 9 bases. With 3 bases clipped from V and 9 bases from J, the junction kept 9 bases outside the gene matches. Germline values: CDR1 MNHEY, CDR2 SVGAGI. This CDR3 region has 15 residues.

The J gene is TRBJ1-2, the V gene TRBV28; D may be TRBD1 (5 bases). This CDR3 spans 17 amino acids. Trimming removed 5 bases at V and 5 bases at J, with 24 bases between. Germline loops: CDR1 MDHEN, CDR2 SYDVKM. This CDR3 reads CASSPLGEGGALYGYTF. As DNA, the CDR3 is TGTGCCAGCAGTCCACTTGGGGAGGGAGGGGCTCTATATGGCTACACCTTC.

The chain is built from TRBV6-5 and TRBJ2-1, with TRBD2 matching over 14 bases. The trim removed 4 bases at V and 9 bases at J, leaving 11 bases unmatched. The CDR3 runs 17 residues. Germline V gene sequence: CDR1 MNHEY, CDR2 SVGAGI. CDR3 amino acids: CASSLAGTSGSGGEQFF. Written as DNA, the CDR3 is TGTGCCAGCAGTTTGGCCGGGACTAGCGGGAGTGGGGGTGAGCAGTTCTTC.

V is TRBV29-1 and J is TRBJ2-5, with 8 bases lining up with TRBD2. This CDR3 comprises 13 residues. The germline V gene encodes CDR1 SQVTM and CDR2 ANQGSEA. J was trimmed by 5 bases and V by 7 bases; bases with no gene match: 9. The CDR3 region is CSAADSGGETQYF. The CDR3 DNA reads as TGCAGCGCAGCGGACTCGGGGGGGGAGACCCAGTACTTC. The whole variable domain, filled in from reference TRBV29-1 and TRBJ2-5, reads SAVISQKPSRDICQRGTSLTIQCQVDSQVTMMFWYRQQPGQSLTLIATANQGSEATYESGFVIDKFPISRPNLTFSTLTVSNMSPEDSSIYLCSAADSGGETQYFGPGTRLLVL.

This clonotype was counted a few times. V usage is TRBV7-9 and J usage is TRBJ2-7; TRBD2 aligns across 10 bases. The CDR3 is 15 amino acids. With 2 bases clipped from V and 1 base from J, the junction kept 2 bases outside the gene matches. From germline, CDR1 is SEHNR and CDR2 FQNEAQ (reference sequence). In nucleotides, the CDR3 is TGTGCCAGCAGCTTAAGGACTAGCGGATCCTACGAGCAGTACTTC. This codes for CASSLRTSGSYEQYF.

The genes are TRBV5-1 and TRBJ2-5; 9 nucleotides agree with TRBD2. Germline assignment: CDR1 SGHRS and CDR2 YFSETQ. The trim removed 6 bases at V and 5 bases at J, leaving 8 bases unmatched. There are 14 residues in the CDR3. CDR3 nucleotide sequence: TGCGCCAGCAAACCCGGCGGGAGGGATGAGACCCAGTACTTC. Translating gives CASKPGGRDETQYF.

The rearrangement links TRBV7-2 to TRBJ1-2; 7 bases line up with TRBD1. V gave up 3 bases and J gave up 2 bases; unmatched junction bases: 6. The germline V gene has CDR1 SGHTA and CDR2 FQGNSA. The CDR3 is 15 residues long. The CDR3 sequence: CASSLGRGQNYGYTF. The CDR3 DNA follows: TGTGCCAGCAGCTTGGGGAGGGGGCAGAACTATGGCTACACCTTC.

The chain recombines TRBV2 with TRBJ2-7; possible D gene TRBD1, 5 bases. CDR3 length equals 14 residues. Trimming shortened V by 10 bases and J by 4 bases, and 20 bases separated the two germline ends. Germline V gene sequence: CDR1 SNHLY, CDR2 FYNNEI. CDR3 bases: TGTGCCACCCCCCCCCGCGGCAGGGATTACGAGCAGTACTTC. Protein: CATPPRGRDYEQYF. The variable domain in full, with the rest retrieved from reference TRBV2 and TRBJ2-7, is EPEVTQTPSHQVTQMGQEVILRCVPISNHLYFYWYRQILGQKVEFLVSFYNNEISEKSEIFDDQFSVERPDGSNFTLKIRSTKLEDSAMYFCATPPRGRDYEQYFGPGTRLTVT.

Concerning this clonotype: This may arise from a read error, as a much more abundant clone is one base away. The chain uses TRBV20-1 and TRBJ2-2, with unresolved D. Germline V gene sequence: CDR1 DFQATT, CDR2 SNEGSKA (reference sequence). The germline V and J ends were trimmed by 4 bases and 1 base, with 10 bases remaining between them. This CDR3 is built from 14 residues. This CDR3 reads CSATQTENTGELFF. The CDR3, as DNA: TGCAGTGCTACTCAGACGGAGAACACCGGGGAGCTGTTTTTT.

This clonotype was seen a handful of times. V and J are TRBV10-1 and TRBJ1-5; 7 bases align to TRBD1. With 3 bases clipped from V and 2 bases from J, the junction kept 7 bases outside the gene matches. The CDR3 covers 16 residues. Germline lookup yields CDR1 WNHNN and CDR2 SYGVQD (reference sequence). CDR3 in amino acids: CASSDIRQGCNQPQHF. CDR3 DNA sequence: TGCGCCAGCAGTGATATTAGACAGGGCTGCAATCAGCCCCAGCATTTT.

The gene calls are TRBV4-1 and TRBJ2-3; D gene uncertain. Germline CDR1 is MGHRA and CDR2 is YSYEKL. Deletions cut 3 bases from V and 6 bases from J, with 7 bases between. The CDR3 has 12 residues. The CDR3 DNA follows: TGCGCCAGCAGCCACCCGTTGGATACGCAGTATTTT. This encodes CASSHPLDTQYF.

This clonotype has just a few counts. This chain links TRBV5-1 with TRBJ2-3, with TRBD1 matching 7 bases. The ends lost 4 bases at V and 8 bases at J; junction bases unmatched: 13. Germline assignment: CDR1 SGHRS and CDR2 YFSETQ. The CDR3 consists of 15 residues. CDR3 amino acids: CASSTISGTAGTQYF. Written as DNA, the CDR3 is TGCGCCAGCAGCACCATATCCGGGACAGCTGGTACGCAGTATTTT. The full variable domain, rest sourced from reference TRBV5-1 and TRBJ2-3, is KAGVTQTPRYLIKTRGQQVTLSCSPISGHRSVSWYQQTPGQGLQFLFEYFSETQRNKGNFPGRFSGRQFSNSRSEMNVSTLELGDSALYLCASSTISGTAGTQYFGPGTRLTVL.

The rearrangement links TRBV7-8 to TRBJ1-5; D possibly corresponds to TRBD1 (5 bases). Germline CDR1 and CDR2: SGHVS and FQNEAQ. This CDR3 contains 16 residues. V lost 2 bases and J 2 bases, leaving 13 bases between the germline ends. The CDR3 protein is CASSLSSGPGNQPQHF. The DNA for the CDR3 is TGTGCCAGCAGCTTATCGTCAGGGCCGGGCAATCAGCCCCAGCATTTT.

This clonotype counts as medium-sized. The chain couples TRBV6-1 to TRBJ1-5, with TRBD1 as a possible D gene (5 bases). V lost 6 bases and J 6 bases, leaving 15 bases between the germline ends. Germline CDR1 is MNHNS and CDR2 is SASEGT. The CDR3 runs 14 residues. CDR3 nucleotide sequence: TGTGCCAGCAGCCCTGGGACGGTCCGTCAGCCCCAGCATTTT. Translation gives CASSPGTVRQPQHF.

The chain couples TRBV6-2 or TRBV6-3 to TRBJ1-2; D is undetermined. With 8 bases removed from V and 4 bases from J, the gap between germline ends came to 14 bases. Germline CDR1 reads MNHEY; CDR2 reads SVGEGT. This CDR3 has 13 residues. The DNA of the CDR3 is TGTGCCAGCCTTGGATCCTTTGGCTATGGCTACACCTTC. It codes for CASLGSFGYGYTF.

This clonotype was observed a handful of times. The V gene is TRBV6-5, the J gene TRBJ1-2; no reliable D call. Looked up from germline, CDR1 is MNHEY and CDR2 is SVGAGI. V dropped 2 bases and J dropped 6 bases, with 4 bases sitting between them. The CDR3 is made up of 11 amino acids. DNA for the CDR3: TGTGCCAGCAGTTACAGGGATGGCTACACCTTC. It translates to CASSYRDGYTF.

The chain joins TRBV5-1 to TRBJ2-1, with 9 bases matching TRBD2. J lost 4 bases, V lost 4 bases, and 6 bases had no gene match. This CDR3 has 15 residues. CDR1 and CDR2 from the germline V gene are SGHRS and YFSETQ. Here the CDR3 DNA reads TGCGCCAGCAGCGGTAGCGGGAGTTCATACAATGAGCAGTTCTTC. Residues: CASSGSGSSYNEQFF. The whole variable domain, remainder taken from reference TRBV5-1 and TRBJ2-1, is KAGVTQTPRYLIKTRGQQVTLSCSPISGHRSVSWYQQTPGQGLQFLFEYFSETQRNKGNFPGRFSGRQFSNSRSEMNVSTLELGDSALYLCASSGSGSSYNEQFFGPGTRLTVL.

This clonotype was picked up a small number of times. The CDR3: CASSLDSFYGYTF. CDR3 DNA: TGCGCCAGCAGCTTGGACAGTTTCTATGGCTACACCTTC. This chain links TRBV5-1 with TRBJ1-2; unclear D gene. The CDR3 is 13 amino acids. Trimming took 0 bases from V and 4 from J, leaving 7 bases between them. Germline CDR1 and CDR2: SGHRS and YFSETQ.

The chain combines TRBV6-1 with TRBJ2-3; D is unresolved. The CDR3 extends over 12 amino acids. Trimming pared 5 bases from V and 6 bases from J, leaving 9 bases between. Germline-derived CDR1 and CDR2 are MNHNS and SASEGT. CDR3 protein: CASSNPLDTQYF. CDR3 bases: TGTGCCAGCAGTAACCCCCTTGATACGCAGTATTTT.

The chain recombines TRBV29-1 with TRBJ2-4; D is possibly TRBD1 or TRBD2 (5 bases each). This CDR3 comprises 13 residues. The V and J ends lost 7 bases and 6 bases respectively, with 16 bases between them. The germline gives CDR1 SQVTM, CDR2 ANQGSEA. In nucleotides, the CDR3 is TGCAGCGCGGACTCTCCGAGGGGAAACATTCAGTACTTC. This encodes CSADSPRGNIQYF.

The sample holds a few counts of this clonotype. The J gene is TRBJ1-2, the V gene TRBV19; no clear D. Germline V gene data show CDR1 as LNHDA and CDR2 as SQIVND (reference sequence). The CDR3 extends over 13 amino acids. V shed 2 bases and J shed 6 bases, with 10 bases lying between them. The CDR3 bases are TGTGCCAGTAGTATATCAGACCGAGATGGCTACACCTTC. Protein sequence: CASSISDRDGYTF.

With regard to this clonotype: The junction differs from germline at one of its ends, possibly a read error. The CDR3 sequence is CASSTPGLAGLTTSYNEQFF. The CDR3 DNA reads as TGTGCCAGCTCAACACCGGGACTAGCGGGACTTACTACCTCCTACAATGAGCAGTTCTTC. The rearrangement links TRBV18 to TRBJ2-1, with 13 nucleotides matching TRBD2. The germline gives CDR1 KGHSH, CDR2 LQKENI. The CDR3 is 20 amino acids.

The CDR3 DNA sequence: TGCAGCGTTATAAGACAGGGTGGCACTGAAGCTTTCTTT. This codes for CSVIRQGGTEAFF. V and J are TRBV29-1 and TRBJ1-1; 7 bases map to TRBD1. Germline lookup yields CDR1 SQVTM and CDR2 ANQGSEA. J lost 4 bases, V lost 5 bases, and 7 bases had no gene match. The CDR3 contains 13 residues.

CDR3 sequence reads: CASSLGGAGAYEQYF. CDR3 DNA sequence: TGTGCCAGCAGCTTAGGGGGTGCGGGAGCCTACGAGCAGTACTTC. The chain has TRBV7-2 and TRBJ2-7; TRBD2 agrees at 7 bases. Germline CDR1 reads SGHTA; CDR2 reads FQGNSA. This CDR3 contains 15 residues. The junction had 5 bases not matched to a gene; V was cut back by 1 base and J by 2 bases.